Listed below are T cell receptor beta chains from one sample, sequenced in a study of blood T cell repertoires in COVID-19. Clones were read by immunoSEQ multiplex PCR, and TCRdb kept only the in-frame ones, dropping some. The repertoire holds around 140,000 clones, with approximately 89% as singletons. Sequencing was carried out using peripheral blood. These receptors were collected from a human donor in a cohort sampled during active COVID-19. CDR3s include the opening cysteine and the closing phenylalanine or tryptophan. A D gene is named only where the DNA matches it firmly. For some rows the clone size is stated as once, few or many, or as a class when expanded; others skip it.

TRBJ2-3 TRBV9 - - CASSVPSGTDTQYF TGTGCCAGCAGCGTCCCTAGCGGCACAGATACGCAGTATTTT
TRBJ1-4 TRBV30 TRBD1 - CAWLDRGRGEKLFF TGTGCCTGGTTGGACAGGGGGCGAGGTGAAAAACTGTTTTTT
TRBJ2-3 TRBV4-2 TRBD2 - CASTPSGGFTDTQYF TGTGCCAGCACTCCTAGCGGGGGGTTCACAGATACGCAGTATTTT
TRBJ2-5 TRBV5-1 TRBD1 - CASSLAPGTGEGETQYF TGCGCCAGCAGCTTGGCCCCCGGGACAGGGGAGGGGGAGACCCAGTACTTC
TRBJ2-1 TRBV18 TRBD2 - CASSPPTGGDHYNEQFF TGTGCCAGCTCACCACCAACGGGAGGGGACCACTACAATGAGCAGTTCTTC
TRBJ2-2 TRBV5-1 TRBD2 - CASSLALAGTRTGELFF TGCGCCAGCAGCTTGGCACTAGCGGGGACGAGGACCGGGGAGCTGTTTTTT
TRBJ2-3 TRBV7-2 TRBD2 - CASSLGLAGSTDTQYF TGTGCCAGCAGCTTGGGACTAGCGGGGAGCACAGATACGCAGTATTTT
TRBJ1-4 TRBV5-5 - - CASSLEVRAKLFF TGTGCCAGCAGCTTGGAAGTGCGGGCAAAACTGTTTTTT
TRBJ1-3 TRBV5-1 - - CASSLGPAGSGNTIYF TGCGCCAGCAGCCTGGGACCCGCGGGCTCTGGAAACACCATATATTTT
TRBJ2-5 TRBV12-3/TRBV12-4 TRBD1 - CASIRQGQETQYF TGTGCCAGCATCCGACAGGGACAAGAGACCCAGTACTTC
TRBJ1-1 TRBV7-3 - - CASSLGEGTEAFF TGTGCCAGCAGCTTAGGGGAGGGCACTGAAGCTTTCTTT
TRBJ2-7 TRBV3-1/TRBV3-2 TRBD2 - CASSQDIGLVAYEQYF TGTGCCAGCAGCCAAGATATCGGACTAGTCGCCTACGAGCAGTACTTC
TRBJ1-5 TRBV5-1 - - CASSREPGHSNQPQHF TGCGCCAGCAGCAGAGAACCGGGACATAGCAATCAGCCCCAGCATTTT
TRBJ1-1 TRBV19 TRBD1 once CASSIGQGAAEAFF TGTGCCAGTAGTATTGGACAGGGGGCGGCTGAAGCTTTCTTT
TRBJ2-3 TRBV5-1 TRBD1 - CASSGTGSTDTQYF TGCGCCAGCAGCGGGACAGGGAGCACAGATACGCAGTATTTT
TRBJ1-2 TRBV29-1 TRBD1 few CSVEGTQGIGNTF TGCAGCGTTGAGGGGACACAGGGGATCGGGAACACCTTC
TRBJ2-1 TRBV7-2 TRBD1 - CASSSDRGTYNEQFF TGTGCCAGCAGCTCCGACAGGGGGACCTACAATGAGCAGTTCTTC
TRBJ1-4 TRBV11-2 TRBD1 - CASSLERGLGEKLFF TGTGCCAGCAGCTTAGAGAGGGGGCTTGGTGAAAAACTGTTTTTT
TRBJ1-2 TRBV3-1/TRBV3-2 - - CASSQDRRGYGYTF TGTGCCAGCAGCCAAGATAGGAGGGGTTATGGCTACACCTTC
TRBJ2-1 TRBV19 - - CASSIDLIGSYNEQFF TGTGCCAGTAGTATAGACTTAATCGGCTCCTACAATGAGCAGTTCTTC
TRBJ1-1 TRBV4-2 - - CASSQGSDTEAFF TGTGCCAGCAGCCAAGGGTCGGACACTGAAGCTTTCTTT
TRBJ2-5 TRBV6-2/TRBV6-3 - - CASSYESIPHRGTQETQYF TGTGCCAGCAGTTACGAATCCATCCCTCACCGGGGGACCCAAGAGACCCAGTACTTC
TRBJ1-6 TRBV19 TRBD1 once CASSTHSDRGSAYNSPLHF TGTGCCAGTAGTACACACAGTGACAGGGGGAGCGCCTATAATTCACCCCTCCACTTT
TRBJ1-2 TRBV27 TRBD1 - CASRSDRVLGGYTF TGTGCCAGCAGGTCGGACAGGGTGTTGGGTGGCTACACCTTC
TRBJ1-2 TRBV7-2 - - CASSQLWTDGYTF TGTGCCAGCAGCCAACTTTGGACAGATGGCTACACCTTC
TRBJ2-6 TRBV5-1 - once CASSGGINRGRGANVLTF TGCGCCAGCAGCGGGGGGATAAACAGGGGTCGAGGGGCCAACGTCCTGACTTTC
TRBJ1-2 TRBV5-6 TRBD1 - CASSPRTGTRYGYTF TGTGCCAGCAGCCCAAGGACAGGGACCCGCTATGGCTACACCTTC
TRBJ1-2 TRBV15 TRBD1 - CATSREEGGRGYTF TGTGCCACCAGCAGAGAGGAAGGGGGCCGTGGCTACACCTTC
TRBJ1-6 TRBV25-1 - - CASSESMSSYNSPLHF TGTGCCAGCAGTGAATCTATGAGCTCCTATAATTCACCCCTCCACTTT
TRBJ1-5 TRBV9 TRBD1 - CASGTGDYSNQPQHF TGTGCCTCAGGGACAGGGGATTATAGCAATCAGCCCCAGCATTTT
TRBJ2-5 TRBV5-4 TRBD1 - CASSPDRGKVKTQYF TGTGCCAGCAGCCCCGACAGGGGGAAAGTAAAGACCCAGTACTTC
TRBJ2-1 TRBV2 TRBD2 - CASSGVRGVSYEQFF TGTGCCAGCAGTGGGGTGCGGGGGGTATCATATGAGCAGTTCTTC
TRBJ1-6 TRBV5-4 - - CASSLEGSQGNSPLHF TGTGCCAGCAGCTTGGAAGGGTCGCAGGGGAATTCACCCCTCCACTTT
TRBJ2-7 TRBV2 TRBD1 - CASSEGGQGAYEQYF TGTGCCAGCAGTGAGGGGGGACAGGGGGCCTACGAGCAGTACTTC
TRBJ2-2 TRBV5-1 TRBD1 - CASSETGGNTGELFF TGCGCCAGCAGCGAGACAGGGGGAAATACCGGGGAGCTGTTTTTT
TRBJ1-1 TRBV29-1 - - CSFWPARNTEAFF TGCAGCTTCTGGCCCGCCCGGAACACTGAAGCTTTCTTT
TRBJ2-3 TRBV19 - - CASSIRDLGFLDTDTQYF TGTGCCAGTAGTATCAGGGATTTAGGGTTCCTAGATACAGATACGCAGTATTTT
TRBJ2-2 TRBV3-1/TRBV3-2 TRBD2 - CASSPSPAGGSTGELFF TGTGCCAGCAGCCCGAGCCCAGCGGGGGGGTCCACCGGGGAGCTGTTTTTT
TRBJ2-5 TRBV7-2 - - CASSLLGVWETQYF TGTGCCAGCAGCTTGCTCGGGGTTTGGGAGACCCAGTACTTC
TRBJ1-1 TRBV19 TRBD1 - CASSPPTGGVTEAFF TGTGCCAGTAGTCCGCCTACAGGGGGCGTCACTGAAGCTTTCTTT
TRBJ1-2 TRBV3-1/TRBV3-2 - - CASSQSPNRIGRRYTF TGTGCCAGCAGCCAAAGCCCCAACAGAATTGGGCGCCGCTACACCTTC
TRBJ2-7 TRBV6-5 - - CASSPDRLSYEQYF TGTGCCAGCAGTCCTGACAGGTTAAGCTACGAGCAGTACTTC
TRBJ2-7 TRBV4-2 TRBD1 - CASSQVGQGKNEQYF TGTGCCAGCAGCCAAGTTGGACAGGGAAAGAACGAGCAGTACTTC
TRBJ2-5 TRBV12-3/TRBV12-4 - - CASRSTRSETQYF TGTGCCAGCAGGTCGACTAGGTCGGAGACCCAGTACTTC
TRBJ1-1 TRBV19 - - CASSSQKNTEAFF TGTGCCAGTAGTAGTCAGAAGAACACTGAAGCTTTCTTT
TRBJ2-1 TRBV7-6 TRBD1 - CASSLVSGGGEQFF TGTGCCAGCAGCTTAGTATCAGGGGGCGGTGAGCAGTTCTTC
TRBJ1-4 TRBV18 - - CASAWTDSNEKLFF TGTGCCAGCGCCTGGACAGATTCTAATGAAAAACTGTTTTTT
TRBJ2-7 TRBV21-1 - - CASSKDATGYEQYF TGTGCCAGCAGCAAAGACGCGACAGGCTACGAGCAGTACTTC
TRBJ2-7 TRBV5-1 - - CASSGEYLEQYF TGCGCCAGCAGTGGGGAGTACCTGGAGCAGTACTTC
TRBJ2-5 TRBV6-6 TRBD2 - CASSYRGGWETQYF TGTGCCAGCAGTTATCGGGGGGGCTGGGAGACCCAGTACTTC
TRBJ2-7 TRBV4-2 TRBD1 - CASSQFMSLQGYYEQYF TGTGCCAGCAGCCAATTCATGTCGTTACAGGGGTACTACGAGCAGTACTTC
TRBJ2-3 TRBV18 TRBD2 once CASSPFTPGGSTDTQYF TGTGCCAGCTCACCCTTCACACCGGGAGGATCCACAGATACGCAGTATTTT